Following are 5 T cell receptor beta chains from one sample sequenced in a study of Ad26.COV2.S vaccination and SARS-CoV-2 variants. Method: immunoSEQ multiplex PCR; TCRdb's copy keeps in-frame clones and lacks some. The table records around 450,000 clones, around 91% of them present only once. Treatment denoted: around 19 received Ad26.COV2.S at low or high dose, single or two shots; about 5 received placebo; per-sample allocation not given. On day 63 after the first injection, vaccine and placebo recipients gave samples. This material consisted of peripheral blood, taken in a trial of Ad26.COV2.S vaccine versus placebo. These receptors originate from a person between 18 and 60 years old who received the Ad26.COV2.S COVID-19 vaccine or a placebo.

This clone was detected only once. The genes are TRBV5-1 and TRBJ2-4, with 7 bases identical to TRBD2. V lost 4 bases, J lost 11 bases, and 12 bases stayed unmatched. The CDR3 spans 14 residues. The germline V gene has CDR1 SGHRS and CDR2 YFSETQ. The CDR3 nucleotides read TGCGCCAGCAGCGCCGGACTAGGCGCGGGACTTCAGTACTTC. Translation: CASSAGLGAGLQYF.

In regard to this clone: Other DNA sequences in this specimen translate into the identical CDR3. The CDR3 region has the DNA TGCAGCGTTGAAGGGGGAGGCGAGCAGTACTTC. Its translation is CSVEGGGEQYF. The chain recombines TRBV29-1 with TRBJ2-7, with D possibly TRBD2 on 6 matching bases. CDR3 length: 11 amino acids. Trimming took 1 base from V and 6 from J, leaving 7 bases between them. The V gene's germline CDR1 is SQVTM and CDR2 ANQGSEA.

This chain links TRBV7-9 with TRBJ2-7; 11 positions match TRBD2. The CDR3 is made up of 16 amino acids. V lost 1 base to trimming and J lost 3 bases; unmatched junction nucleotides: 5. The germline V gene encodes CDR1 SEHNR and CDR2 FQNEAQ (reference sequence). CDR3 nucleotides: TGTGCCAGCAGCTTAGAGACTAGCGGGGCCAACTACGAGCAGTACTTC. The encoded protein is CASSLETSGANYEQYF.

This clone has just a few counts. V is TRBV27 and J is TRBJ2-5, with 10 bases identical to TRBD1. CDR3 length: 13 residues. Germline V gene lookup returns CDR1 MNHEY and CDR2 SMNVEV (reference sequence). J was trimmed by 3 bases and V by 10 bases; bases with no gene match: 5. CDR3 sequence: CATRGTGEETQYF. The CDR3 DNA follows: TGTGCCACCCGCGGGACAGGGGAAGAGACCCAGTACTTC.

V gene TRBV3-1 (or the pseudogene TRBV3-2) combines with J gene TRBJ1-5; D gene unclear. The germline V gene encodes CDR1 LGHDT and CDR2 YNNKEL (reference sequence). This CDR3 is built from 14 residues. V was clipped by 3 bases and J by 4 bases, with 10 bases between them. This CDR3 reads CASSHPGGNQPQHF. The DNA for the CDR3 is TGTGCCAGCAGCCACCCGGGAGGGAATCAGCCCCAGCATTTT.